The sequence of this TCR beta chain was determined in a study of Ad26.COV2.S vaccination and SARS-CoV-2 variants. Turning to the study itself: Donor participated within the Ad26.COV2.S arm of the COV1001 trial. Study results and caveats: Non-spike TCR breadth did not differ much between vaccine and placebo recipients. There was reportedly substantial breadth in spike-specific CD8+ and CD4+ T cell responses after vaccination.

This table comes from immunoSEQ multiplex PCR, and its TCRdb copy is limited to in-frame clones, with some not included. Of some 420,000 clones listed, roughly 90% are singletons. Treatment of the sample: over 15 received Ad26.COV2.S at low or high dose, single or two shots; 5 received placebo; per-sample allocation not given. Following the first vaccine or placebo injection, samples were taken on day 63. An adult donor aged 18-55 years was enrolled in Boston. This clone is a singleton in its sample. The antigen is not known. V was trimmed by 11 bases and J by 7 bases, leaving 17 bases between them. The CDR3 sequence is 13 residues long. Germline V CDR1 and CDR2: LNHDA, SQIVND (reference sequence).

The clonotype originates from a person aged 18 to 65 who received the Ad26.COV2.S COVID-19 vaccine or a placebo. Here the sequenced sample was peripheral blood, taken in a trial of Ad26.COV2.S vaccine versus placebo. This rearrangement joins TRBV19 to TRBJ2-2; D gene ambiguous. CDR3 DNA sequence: TGTGCCTCGACCTCCTACGGCGGCGGGGAGCTGTTTTTT. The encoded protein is CASTSYGGGELFF.